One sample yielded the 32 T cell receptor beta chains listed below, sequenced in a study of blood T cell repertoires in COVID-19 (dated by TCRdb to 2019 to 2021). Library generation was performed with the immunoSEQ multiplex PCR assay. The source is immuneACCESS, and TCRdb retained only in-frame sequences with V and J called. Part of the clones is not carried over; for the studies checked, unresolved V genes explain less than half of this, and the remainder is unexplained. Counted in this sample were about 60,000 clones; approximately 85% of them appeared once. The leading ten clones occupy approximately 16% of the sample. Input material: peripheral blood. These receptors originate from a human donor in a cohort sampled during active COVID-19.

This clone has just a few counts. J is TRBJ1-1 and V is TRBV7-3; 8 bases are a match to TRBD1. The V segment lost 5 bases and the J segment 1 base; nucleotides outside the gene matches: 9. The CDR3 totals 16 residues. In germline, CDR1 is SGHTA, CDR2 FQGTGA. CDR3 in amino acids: CASSPRQGMRNTEAFF. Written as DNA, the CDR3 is TGTGCCAGCAGCCCCCGACAGGGGATGCGGAACACTGAAGCTTTCTTT.

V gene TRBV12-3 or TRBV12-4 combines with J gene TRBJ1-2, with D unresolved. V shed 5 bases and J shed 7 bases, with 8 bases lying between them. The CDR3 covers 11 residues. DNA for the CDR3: TGTGCCAGCAGTACAACTATTGGCTACACCTTC. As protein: CASSTTIGYTF.

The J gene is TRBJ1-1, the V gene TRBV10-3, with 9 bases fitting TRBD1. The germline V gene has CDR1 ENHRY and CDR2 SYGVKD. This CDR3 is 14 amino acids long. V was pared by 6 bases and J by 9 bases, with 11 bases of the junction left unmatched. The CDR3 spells CAIRPQGAESKAFF. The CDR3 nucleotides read TGTGCCATCAGACCACAGGGGGCGGAGAGTAAAGCTTTCTTT.

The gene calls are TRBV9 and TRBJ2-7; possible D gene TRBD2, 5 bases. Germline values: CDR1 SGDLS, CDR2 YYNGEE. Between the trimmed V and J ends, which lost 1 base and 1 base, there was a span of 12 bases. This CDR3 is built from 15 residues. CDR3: CASSVRGDGSYEQYF. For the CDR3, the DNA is TGTGCCAGCAGCGTACGGGGAGACGGGTCCTACGAGCAGTACTTC.

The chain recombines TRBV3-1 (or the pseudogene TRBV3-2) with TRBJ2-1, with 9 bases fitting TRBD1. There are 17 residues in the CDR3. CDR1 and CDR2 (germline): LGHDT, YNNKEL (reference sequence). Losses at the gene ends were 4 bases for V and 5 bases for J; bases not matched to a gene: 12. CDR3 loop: CASSPLSQGAGDNEQFF. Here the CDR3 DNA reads TGTGCCAGCAGCCCCCTATCACAGGGGGCAGGGGACAATGAGCAGTTCTTC.

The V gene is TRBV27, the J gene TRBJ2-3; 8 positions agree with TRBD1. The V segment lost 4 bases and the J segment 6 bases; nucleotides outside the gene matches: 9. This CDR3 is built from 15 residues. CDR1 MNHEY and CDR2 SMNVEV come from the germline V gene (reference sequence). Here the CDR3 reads CASSWGQAVGDTQYF. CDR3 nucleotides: TGTGCCAGCAGTTGGGGACAGGCGGTCGGCGATACGCAGTATTTT.

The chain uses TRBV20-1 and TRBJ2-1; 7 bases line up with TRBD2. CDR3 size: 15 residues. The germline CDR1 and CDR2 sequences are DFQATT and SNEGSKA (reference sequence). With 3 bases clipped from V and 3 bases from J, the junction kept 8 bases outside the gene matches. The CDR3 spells CSASITGRGYNEQFF. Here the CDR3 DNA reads TGCAGTGCTAGTATTACGGGGAGGGGCTACAATGAGCAGTTCTTC.

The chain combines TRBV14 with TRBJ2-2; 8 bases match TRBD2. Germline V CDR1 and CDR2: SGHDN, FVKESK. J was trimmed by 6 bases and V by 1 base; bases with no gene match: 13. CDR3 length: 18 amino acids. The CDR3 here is CASSQVGLAGTGPGELFF. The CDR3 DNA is TGTGCCAGCAGCCAAGTTGGGCTAGCGGGTACTGGTCCCGGGGAGCTGTTTTTT.

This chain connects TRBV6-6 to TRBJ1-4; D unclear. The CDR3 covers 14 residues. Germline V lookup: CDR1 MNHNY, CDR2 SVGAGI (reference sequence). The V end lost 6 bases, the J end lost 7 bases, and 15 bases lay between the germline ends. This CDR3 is CASSRESVPEKLFF. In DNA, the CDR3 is TGTGCCAGCAGCCGAGAGTCGGTCCCTGAAAAACTGTTTTTT.

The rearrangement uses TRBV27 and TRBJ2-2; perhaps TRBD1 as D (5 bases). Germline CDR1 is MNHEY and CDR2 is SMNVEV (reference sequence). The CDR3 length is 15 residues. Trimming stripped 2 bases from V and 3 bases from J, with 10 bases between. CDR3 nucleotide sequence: TGTGCCAGCAGTTTACAGGGCCCCTACACCGGGGAGCTGTTTTTT. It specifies CASSLQGPYTGELFF.

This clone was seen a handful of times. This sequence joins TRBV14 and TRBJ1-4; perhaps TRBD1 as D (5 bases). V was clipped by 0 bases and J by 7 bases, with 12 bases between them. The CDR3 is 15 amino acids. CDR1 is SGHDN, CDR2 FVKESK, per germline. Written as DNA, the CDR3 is TGTGCCAGCAGCCAAGATTCAGGGAGGGGTGAAAAACTGTTTTTT. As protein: CASSQDSGRGEKLFF.

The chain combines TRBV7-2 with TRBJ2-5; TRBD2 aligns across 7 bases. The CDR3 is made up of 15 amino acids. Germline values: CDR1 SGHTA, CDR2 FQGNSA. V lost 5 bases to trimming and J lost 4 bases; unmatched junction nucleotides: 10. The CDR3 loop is CASSPTVAGRETQYF. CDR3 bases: TGTGCCAGCAGCCCCACCGTAGCGGGCCGAGAGACCCAGTACTTC.

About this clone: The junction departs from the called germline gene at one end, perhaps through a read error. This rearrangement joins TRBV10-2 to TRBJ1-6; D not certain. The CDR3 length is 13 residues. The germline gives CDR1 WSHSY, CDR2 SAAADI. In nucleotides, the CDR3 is TGCGCCAGTAGTGGCAGGCTCAATTCACCCCTCCACTTT. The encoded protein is CASSGRLNSPLHF.

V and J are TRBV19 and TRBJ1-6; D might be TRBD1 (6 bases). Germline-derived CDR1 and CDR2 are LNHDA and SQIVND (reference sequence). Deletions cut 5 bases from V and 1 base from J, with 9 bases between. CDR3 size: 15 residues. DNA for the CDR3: TGTGCCAGTAGTTTCGGACAGTCCTATAATTCACCCCTCCACTTT. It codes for CASSFGQSYNSPLHF.

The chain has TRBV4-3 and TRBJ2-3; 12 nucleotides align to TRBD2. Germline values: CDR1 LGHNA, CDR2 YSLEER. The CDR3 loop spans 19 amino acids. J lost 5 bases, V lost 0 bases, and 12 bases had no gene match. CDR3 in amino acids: CASSQDAHVLAGGGDTQYF. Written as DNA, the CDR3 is TGCGCCAGCAGCCAAGACGCCCACGTACTAGCGGGGGGCGGAGATACGCAGTATTTT.

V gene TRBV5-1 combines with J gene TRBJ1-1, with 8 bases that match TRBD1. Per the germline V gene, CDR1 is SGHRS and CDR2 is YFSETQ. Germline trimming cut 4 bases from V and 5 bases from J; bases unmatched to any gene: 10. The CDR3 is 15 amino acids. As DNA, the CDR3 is TGCGCCAGCAGCGAGTTCGGACAGGGTGAAACTGAAGCTTTCTTT. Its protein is CASSEFGQGETEAFF. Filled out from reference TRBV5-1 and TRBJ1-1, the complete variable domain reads KAGVTQTPRYLIKTRGQQVTLSCSPISGHRSVSWYQQTPGQGLQFLFEYFSETQRNKGNFPGRFSGRQFSNSRSEMNVSTLELGDSALYLCASSEFGQGETEAFFGQGTRLTVV.

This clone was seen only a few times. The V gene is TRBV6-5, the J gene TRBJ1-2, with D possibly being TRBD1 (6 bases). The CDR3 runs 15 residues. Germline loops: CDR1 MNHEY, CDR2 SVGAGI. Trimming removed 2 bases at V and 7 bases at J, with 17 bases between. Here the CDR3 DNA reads TGTGCCAGCAGTTACCGGCGGGGGGCCCCCCGTGGCTACACCTTC. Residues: CASSYRRGAPRGYTF.

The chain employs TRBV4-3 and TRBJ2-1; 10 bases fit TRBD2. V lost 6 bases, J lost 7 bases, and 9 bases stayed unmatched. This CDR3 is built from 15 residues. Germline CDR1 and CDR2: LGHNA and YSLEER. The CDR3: CASRSSGGARNEQFF. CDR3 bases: TGCGCCAGCAGATCAAGCGGGGGGGCCAGGAATGAGCAGTTCTTC.

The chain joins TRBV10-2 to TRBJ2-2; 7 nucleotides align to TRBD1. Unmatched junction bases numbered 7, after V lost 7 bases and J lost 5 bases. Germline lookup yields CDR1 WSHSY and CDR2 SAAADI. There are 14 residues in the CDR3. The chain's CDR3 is CASKGAPQTGELFF. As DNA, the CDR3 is TGCGCCAGCAAGGGGGCGCCCCAGACCGGGGAGCTGTTTTTT.

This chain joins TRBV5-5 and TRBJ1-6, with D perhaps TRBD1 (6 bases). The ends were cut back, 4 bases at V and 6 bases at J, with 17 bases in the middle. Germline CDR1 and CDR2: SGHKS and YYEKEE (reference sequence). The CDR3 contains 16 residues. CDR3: CASSRDTLTLNSPLHF. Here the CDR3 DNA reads TGTGCCAGCAGCCGGGACACCCTTACGCTTAATTCACCCCTCCACTTT.

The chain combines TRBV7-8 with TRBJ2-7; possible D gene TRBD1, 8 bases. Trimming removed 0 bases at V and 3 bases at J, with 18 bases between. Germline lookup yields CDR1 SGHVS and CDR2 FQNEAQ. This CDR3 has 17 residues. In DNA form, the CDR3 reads TGTGCCAGCAGCTTAGCGGCTAACAGGGGGGGAGACTACGAGCAGTACTTC. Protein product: CASSLAANRGGDYEQYF.

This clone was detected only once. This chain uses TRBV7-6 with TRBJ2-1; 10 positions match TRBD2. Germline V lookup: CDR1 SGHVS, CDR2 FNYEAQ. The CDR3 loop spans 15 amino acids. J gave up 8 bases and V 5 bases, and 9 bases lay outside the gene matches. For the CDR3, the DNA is TGTGCCAGCAGCCCCCAAGCGGGGGGGAGGGATGAGCAGTTCTTC. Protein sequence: CASSPQAGGRDEQFF.

CDR3 DNA: TGTGCCAGCAGCCGTTACCTAGCGGGGAACTACGAGCAGTACTTC. It translates to CASSRYLAGNYEQYF. The chain couples TRBV7-2 to TRBJ2-7; TRBD2 aligns across 9 bases. The V gene end was trimmed by 5 bases and the J gene end by 3 bases; junction bases not matched to a gene: 8. This CDR3 spans 15 amino acids. Germline assignment: CDR1 SGHTA and CDR2 FQGNSA.

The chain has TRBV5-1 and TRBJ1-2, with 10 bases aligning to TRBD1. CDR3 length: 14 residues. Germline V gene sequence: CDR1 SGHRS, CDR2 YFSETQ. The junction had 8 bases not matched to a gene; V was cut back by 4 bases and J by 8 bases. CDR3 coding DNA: TGCGCCAGCAGCCCGGACAGGGGGGAGAGGGGCTACACCTTC. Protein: CASSPDRGERGYTF.

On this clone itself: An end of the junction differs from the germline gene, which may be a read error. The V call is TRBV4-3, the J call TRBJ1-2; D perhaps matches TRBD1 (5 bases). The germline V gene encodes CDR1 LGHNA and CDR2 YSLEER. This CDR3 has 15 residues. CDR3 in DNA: TGCGCCAGCAGCGAAGACGGTTCGGGGGTTTTGGGCTACACCTTC. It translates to CASSEDGSGVLGYTF.

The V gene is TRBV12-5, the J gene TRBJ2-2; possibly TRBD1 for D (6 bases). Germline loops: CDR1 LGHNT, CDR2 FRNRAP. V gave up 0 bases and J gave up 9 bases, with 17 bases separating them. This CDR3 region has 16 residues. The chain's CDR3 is CASGLVLGQGHRELFF. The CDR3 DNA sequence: TGTGCTAGTGGTTTGGTACTCGGGCAGGGGCACCGGGAGCTGTTTTTT.

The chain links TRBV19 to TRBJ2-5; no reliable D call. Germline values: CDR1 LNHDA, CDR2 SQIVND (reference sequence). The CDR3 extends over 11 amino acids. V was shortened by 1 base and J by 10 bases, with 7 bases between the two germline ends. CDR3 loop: CASSIGRNQYF. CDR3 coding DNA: TGTGCCAGTAGTATAGGTCGTAACCAGTACTTC.

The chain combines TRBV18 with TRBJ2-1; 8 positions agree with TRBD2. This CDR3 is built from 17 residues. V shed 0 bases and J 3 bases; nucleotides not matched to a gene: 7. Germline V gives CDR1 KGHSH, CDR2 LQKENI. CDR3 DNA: TGTGCCAGCTCACCACCGCGCGGGGGGAGATTCTACAATGAGCAGTTCTTC. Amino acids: CASSPPRGGRFYNEQFF.

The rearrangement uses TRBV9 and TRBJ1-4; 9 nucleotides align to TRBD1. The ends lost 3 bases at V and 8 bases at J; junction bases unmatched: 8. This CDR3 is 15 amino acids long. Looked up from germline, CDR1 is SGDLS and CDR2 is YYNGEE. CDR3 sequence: CASSEQGASQEKLFF. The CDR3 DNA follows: TGTGCCAGCAGCGAACAGGGGGCTAGTCAAGAAAAACTGTTTTTT.

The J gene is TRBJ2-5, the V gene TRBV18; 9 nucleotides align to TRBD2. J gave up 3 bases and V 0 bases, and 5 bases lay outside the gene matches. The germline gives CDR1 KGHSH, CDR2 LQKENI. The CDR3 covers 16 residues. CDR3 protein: CASSPPALAGKETQYF. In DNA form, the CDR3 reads TGTGCCAGCTCACCACCGGCCCTAGCGGGGAAAGAGACCCAGTACTTC.

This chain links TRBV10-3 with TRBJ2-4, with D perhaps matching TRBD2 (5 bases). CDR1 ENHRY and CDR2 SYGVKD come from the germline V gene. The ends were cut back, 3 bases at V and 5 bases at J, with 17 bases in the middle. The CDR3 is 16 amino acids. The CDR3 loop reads CAISDGSFWGENIQYF. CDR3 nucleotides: TGTGCCATCAGTGATGGGAGTTTCTGGGGAGAAAACATTCAGTACTTC.

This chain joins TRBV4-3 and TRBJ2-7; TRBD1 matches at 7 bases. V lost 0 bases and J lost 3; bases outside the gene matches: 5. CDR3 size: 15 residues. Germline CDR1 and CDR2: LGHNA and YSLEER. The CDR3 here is CASSQDPQGNYEQYF. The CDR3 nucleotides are TGCGCCAGCAGCCAAGATCCACAGGGGAACTACGAGCAGTACTTC.